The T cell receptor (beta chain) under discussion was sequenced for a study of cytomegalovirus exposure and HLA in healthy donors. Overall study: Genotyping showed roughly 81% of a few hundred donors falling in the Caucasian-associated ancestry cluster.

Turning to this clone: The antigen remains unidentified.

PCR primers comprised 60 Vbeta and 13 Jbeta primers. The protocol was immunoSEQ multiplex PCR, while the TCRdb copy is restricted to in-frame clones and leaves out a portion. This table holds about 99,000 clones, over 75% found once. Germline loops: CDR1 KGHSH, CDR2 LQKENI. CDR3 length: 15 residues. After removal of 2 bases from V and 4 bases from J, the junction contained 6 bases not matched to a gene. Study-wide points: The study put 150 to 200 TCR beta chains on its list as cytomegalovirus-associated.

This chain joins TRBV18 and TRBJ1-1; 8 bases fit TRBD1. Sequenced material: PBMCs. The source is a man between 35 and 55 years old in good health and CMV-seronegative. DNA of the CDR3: TGTGCCAGCTCACCAGACAGGGGAAGTGGCACTGAAGCTTTCTTT. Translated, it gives CASSPDRGSGTEAFF.